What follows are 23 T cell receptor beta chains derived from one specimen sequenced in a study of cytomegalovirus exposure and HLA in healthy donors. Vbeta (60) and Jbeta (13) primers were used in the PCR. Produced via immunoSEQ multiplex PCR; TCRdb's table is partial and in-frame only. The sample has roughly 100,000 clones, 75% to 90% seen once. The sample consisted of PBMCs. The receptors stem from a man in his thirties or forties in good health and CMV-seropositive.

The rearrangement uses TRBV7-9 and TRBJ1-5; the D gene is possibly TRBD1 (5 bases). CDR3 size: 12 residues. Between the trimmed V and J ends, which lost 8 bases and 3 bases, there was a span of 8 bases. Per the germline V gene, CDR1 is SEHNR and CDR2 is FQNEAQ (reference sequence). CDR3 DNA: TGTGCCAGCTCACAGGACAATCAGCCCCAGCATTTT. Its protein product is CASSQDNQPQHF.

The CDR3 region has the DNA TGTGCCAGCAGCGTAGATGGAGGGGTCGAGCAGTACTTC. Amino acid sequence: CASSVDGGVEQYF. The chain links TRBV9 to TRBJ2-7, with TRBD2 as a possible D gene (6 bases). V was trimmed by 0 bases and J by 6 bases, leaving 10 bases between them. The CDR3 runs to 13 residues. Germline CDR1 is SGDLS and CDR2 is YYNGEE.

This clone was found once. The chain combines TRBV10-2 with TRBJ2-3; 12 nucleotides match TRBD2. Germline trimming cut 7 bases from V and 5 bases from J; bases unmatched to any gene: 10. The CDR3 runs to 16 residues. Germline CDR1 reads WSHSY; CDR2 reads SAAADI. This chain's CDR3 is CASNPGTSGPGDTQYF. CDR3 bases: TGCGCCAGCAACCCCGGGACTAGCGGGCCTGGAGATACGCAGTATTTT.

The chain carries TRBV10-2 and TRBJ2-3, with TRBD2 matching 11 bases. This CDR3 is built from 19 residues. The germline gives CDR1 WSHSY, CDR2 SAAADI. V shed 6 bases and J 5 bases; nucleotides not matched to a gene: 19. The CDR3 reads CASSPYGSSGGAIGDTQYF. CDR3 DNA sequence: TGCGCCAGCAGCCCCTACGGGAGTAGCGGGGGGGCCATTGGAGATACGCAGTATTTT.

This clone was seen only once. This CDR3 is CASSREGRLIGPQHF. In DNA form, the CDR3 reads TGTGCCAGCAGCCGGGAAGGGAGACTTATTGGGCCCCAGCATTTT. The chain combines TRBV28 with TRBJ1-5; D is unclear. Germline V gene sequence: CDR1 MDHEN, CDR2 SYDVKM. The V and J ends lost 6 bases and 9 bases respectively, with 21 bases between them. The CDR3 is made up of 15 amino acids.

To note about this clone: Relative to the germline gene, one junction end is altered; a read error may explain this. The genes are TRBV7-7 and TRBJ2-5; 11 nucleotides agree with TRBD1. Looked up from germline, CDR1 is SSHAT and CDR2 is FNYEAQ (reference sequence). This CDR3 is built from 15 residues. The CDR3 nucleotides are TGTGCTAGCAGCTTAGGACAGGGGGCGCGAGAGACCCAGTACTTC. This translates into CASSLGQGARETQYF.

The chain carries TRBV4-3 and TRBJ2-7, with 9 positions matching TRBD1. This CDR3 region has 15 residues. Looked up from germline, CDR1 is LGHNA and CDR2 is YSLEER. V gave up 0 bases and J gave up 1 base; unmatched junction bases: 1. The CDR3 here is CASSQEGQGSYEQYF. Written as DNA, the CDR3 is TGCGCCAGCAGCCAAGAGGGACAGGGTTCCTACGAGCAGTACTTC.

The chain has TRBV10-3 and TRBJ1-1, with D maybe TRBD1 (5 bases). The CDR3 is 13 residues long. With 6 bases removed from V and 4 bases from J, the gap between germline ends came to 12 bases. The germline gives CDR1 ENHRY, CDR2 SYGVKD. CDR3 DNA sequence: TGTGCCATCAGCAGGGAGGGAGCCACTGAAGCTTTCTTT. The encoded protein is CAISREGATEAFF.

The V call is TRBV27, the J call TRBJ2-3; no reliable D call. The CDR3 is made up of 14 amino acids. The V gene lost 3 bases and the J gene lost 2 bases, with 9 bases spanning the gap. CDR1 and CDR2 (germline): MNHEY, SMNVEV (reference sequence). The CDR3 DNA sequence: TGTGCCAGCAGTTTTCGTCGTCCCACAGATACGCAGTATTTT. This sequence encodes CASSFRRPTDTQYF.

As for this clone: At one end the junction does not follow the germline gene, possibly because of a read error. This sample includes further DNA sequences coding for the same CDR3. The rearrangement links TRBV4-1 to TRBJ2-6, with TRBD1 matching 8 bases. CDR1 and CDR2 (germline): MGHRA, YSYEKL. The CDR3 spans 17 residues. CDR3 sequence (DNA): TGCGCCAGCAGCCCTAGGACAGGGTTGGGTGGGGCTAACGTCCTGACTTTC. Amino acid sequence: CASSPRTGLGGANVLTF.

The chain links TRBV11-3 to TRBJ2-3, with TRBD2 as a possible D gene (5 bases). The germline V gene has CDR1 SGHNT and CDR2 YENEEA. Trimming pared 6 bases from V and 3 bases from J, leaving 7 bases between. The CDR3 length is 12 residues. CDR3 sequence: CASSERTDTQYF. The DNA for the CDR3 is TGTGCCAGCAGTGAGCGGACAGATACGCAGTATTTT.

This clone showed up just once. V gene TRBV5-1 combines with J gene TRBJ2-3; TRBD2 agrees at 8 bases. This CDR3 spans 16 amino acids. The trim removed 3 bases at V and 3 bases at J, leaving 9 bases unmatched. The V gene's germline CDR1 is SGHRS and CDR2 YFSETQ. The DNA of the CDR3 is TGCGCCAGCAGCTCGGAGCGGGGGAGGGCAACAGATACGCAGTATTTT. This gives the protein CASSSERGRATDTQYF.

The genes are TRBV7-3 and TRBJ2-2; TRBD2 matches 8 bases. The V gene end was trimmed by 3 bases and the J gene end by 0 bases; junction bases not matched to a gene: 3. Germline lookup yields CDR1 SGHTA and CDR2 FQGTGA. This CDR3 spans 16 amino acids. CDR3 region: CASSLAGGSNTGELFF. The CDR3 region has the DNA TGTGCCAGCAGCTTGGCGGGGGGCTCGAACACCGGGGAGCTGTTTTTT.

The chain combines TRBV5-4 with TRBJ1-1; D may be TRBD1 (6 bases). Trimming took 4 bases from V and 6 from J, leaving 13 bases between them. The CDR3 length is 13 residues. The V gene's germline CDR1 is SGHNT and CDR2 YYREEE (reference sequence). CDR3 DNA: TGTGCCAGCAGCCCGAAAAAGGGGGCTGAAGCTTTCTTT. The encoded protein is CASSPKKGAEAFF.

The DNA of the CDR3 is TGCGCCAGCAGCCCGGACAGGGAGTATGGCTACACCTTC. This gives the protein CASSPDREYGYTF. V and J are TRBV5-1 and TRBJ1-2; 8 positions agree with TRBD1. With V trimmed by 4 bases and J by 5 bases, 4 bases remained unmatched. The CDR3 is 13 residues long. The germline CDR1 and CDR2 sequences are SGHRS and YFSETQ.

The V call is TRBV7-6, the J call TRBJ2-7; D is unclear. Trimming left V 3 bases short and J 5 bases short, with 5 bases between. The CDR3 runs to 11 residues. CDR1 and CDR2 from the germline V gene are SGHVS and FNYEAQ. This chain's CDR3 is CASSLADEQYF. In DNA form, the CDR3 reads TGTGCCAGCAGCTTGGCAGACGAGCAGTACTTC.

The CDR3 spells CSAEGDRGYNEQFF. CDR3 in DNA: TGCAGCGCCGAGGGGGATCGGGGCTACAATGAGCAGTTCTTC. The V call is TRBV29-1, the J call TRBJ2-1, with a weak D call TRBD1 (6 bases). The CDR3 extends over 14 amino acids. Germline assignment: CDR1 SQVTM and CDR2 ANQGSEA. Trimming stripped 7 bases from V and 3 bases from J, with 16 bases between.

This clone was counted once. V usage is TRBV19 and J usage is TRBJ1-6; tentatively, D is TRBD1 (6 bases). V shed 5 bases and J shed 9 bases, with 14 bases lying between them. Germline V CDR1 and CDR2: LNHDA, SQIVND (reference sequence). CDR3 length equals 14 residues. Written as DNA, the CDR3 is TGTGCCAGTAGTTCCAGGGGAGAGACTTCACCCCTCCACTTT. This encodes CASSSRGETSPLHF.

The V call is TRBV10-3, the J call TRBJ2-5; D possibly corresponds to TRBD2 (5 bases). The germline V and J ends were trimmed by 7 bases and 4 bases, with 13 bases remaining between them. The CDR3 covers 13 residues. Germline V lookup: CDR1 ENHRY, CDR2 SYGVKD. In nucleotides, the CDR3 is TGTGCCATCAAGACGGGAACGGGAGAGACCCAGTACTTC. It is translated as CAIKTGTGETQYF.

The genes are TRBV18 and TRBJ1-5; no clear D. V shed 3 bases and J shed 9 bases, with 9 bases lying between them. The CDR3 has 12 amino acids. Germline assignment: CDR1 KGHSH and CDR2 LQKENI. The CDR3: CASSPQEGPQHF. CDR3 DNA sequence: TGTGCCAGCTCACCTCAGGAAGGGCCCCAGCATTTT.

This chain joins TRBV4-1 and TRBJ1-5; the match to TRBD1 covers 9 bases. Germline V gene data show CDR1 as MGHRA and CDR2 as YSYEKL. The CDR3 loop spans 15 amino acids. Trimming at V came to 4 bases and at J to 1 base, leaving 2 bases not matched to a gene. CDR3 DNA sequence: TGCGCCAGCAGCCTAGGGACAGGGAGCAATCAGCCCCAGCATTTT. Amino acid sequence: CASSLGTGSNQPQHF.

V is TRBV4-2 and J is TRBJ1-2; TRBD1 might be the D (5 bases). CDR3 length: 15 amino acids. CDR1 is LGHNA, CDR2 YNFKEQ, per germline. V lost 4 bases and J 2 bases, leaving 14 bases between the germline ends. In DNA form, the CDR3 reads TGTGCCAGCAGCCCCGGGGGGTCGCGGAACTATGGCTACACCTTC. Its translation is CASSPGGSRNYGYTF.

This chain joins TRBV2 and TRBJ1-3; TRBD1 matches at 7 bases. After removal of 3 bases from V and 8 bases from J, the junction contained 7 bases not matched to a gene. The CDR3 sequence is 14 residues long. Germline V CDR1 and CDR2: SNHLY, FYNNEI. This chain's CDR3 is CASSDSTGSDTIYF. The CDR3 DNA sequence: TGTGCCAGCAGTGATTCGACAGGGTCGGACACCATATATTTT.